This T cell receptor (beta chain) is from a study of shared clonotypes between healthy human individuals. Study-wide points: When compared with the clonotypes that were shared by all four sorted-subset donors, the non-shared clonotypes turned out to have lower generation probabilities. Relative to memory subsets, naive subsets generally showed larger estimated richness. Represented diversity (both genetic and exposure-history) was limited by the small number of donors.

Notes on this clone: Its matching antigen is unknown.

Germline assignment: CDR1 SGHRS and CDR2 YFSETQ. Trimming stripped 0 bases from V and 0 bases from J, with 12 bases between. There are 16 residues in the CDR3. The table came from immunoSEQ multiplex PCR; TCRdb's copy has only in-frame clones and leaves some out. This table holds 2 million to 3 million clones, around nine tenths found once. This receptor was taken from a young man in good health. The sequenced sample consisted of naive CD4+ T cells sorted from blood. The subset denotes: CD45RA+ positively selected. The V gene is TRBV5-1, the J gene TRBJ2-5; TRBD1 or TRBD2 may be the D gene (7 bases each). CDR3 DNA sequence: TGCGCCAGCAGCTTGGACAGGGGAGGGTACCAAGAGACCCAGTACTTC. Amino acid sequence: CASSLDRGGYQETQYF.